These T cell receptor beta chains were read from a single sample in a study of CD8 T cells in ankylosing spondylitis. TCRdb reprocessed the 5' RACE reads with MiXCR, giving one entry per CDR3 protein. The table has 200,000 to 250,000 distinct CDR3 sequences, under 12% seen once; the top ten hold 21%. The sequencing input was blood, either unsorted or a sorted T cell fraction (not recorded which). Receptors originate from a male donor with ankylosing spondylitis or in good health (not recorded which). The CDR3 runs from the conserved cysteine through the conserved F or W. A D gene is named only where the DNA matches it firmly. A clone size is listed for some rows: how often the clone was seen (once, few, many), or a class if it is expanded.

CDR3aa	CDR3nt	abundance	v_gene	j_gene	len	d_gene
CASSPGQVVGYTF	TGTGCCAGCAGTCCGGGACAGGTTGTCGGCTACACCTTC	many	TRBV12-3/TRBV12-4	TRBJ1-2	13	TRBD1
CASSEFNSGNTIYF	TGTGCCAGCAGTGAATTTAACTCTGGAAACACCATATATTTT	many	TRBV12-3/TRBV12-4	TRBJ1-3	14	NA
CATKQGARTEAFF	TGCGCCACCAAACAGGGGGCAAGGACTGAAGCTTTCTTT	many	TRBV5-1	TRBJ1-1	13	TRBD1
CATTAPLWTGASLISGNTIYF	TGTGCCACCACAGCCCCGTTATGGACAGGGGCCTCCCTGATCTCTGGAAACACCATATATTTT	NA	TRBV24-1	TRBJ1-3	21	TRBD1
CASSSLKTSGGHTDTQYF	TGTGCCAGCAGCTCCCTAAAAACTAGCGGGGGGCATACAGATACGCAGTATTTT	many	TRBV11-1	TRBJ2-3	18	TRBD2
CASSLKADTEQFF	TGTGCCAGCAGCTTAAAGGCGGATACTGAGCAGTTCTTC	NA	TRBV7-3	TRBJ2-1	13	NA
CASSLELGSSYNEQFF	TGTGCCAGCAGCTTAGAGCTAGGGAGCTCCTACAATGAGCAGTTCTTC	few	TRBV11-2	TRBJ2-1	16	NA
CASSFNGQGVRMKNEKLFF	TGTGCCAGCAGCTTTAACGGACAGGGGGTAAGAATGAAGAATGAAAAACTGTTTTTT	many	TRBV11-1	TRBJ1-4	19	TRBD1
CASSLDKNQPQHF	TGTGCCAGCAGTTTAGACAAGAATCAGCCCCAGCATTTT	many	TRBV27	TRBJ1-5	13	NA
CASGSVGSYNEQFF	TGTGCCAGCGGAAGTGTGGGCTCCTACAATGAGCAGTTCTTC	few	TRBV28	TRBJ2-1	14	NA
CASSPTIDVDGYTF	TGTGCCAGCAGTCCCACGATCGACGTGGATGGCTACACCTTC	many	TRBV27	TRBJ1-2	14	NA
CASSLALTGGNSAFF	TGTGCCAGCAGCTTAGCCCTGACAGGGGGGAATTCAGCTTTCTTT	many	TRBV7-2	TRBJ1-1	15	TRBD1
CASSIRLGGLAGAPKGQYF	TGTGCCAGCAGTATAAGGCTCGGCGGGCTAGCGGGGGCTCCAAAGGGGCAGTACTTC	once	TRBV28	TRBJ2-7	19	TRBD2